The 25 T cell receptor beta chains below all came from one sample that was sequenced in a study of blood T cell repertoires in COVID-19. Clones were sequenced by immunoSEQ multiplex PCR, and TCRdb holds only the in-frame ones, with some missing. This sample has more than 300,000 clones, with 70% to 90% found just once. The source material was PBMCs or T cells enriched from blood (not recorded which). The receptors stem from a woman between 25 and 40 years old who had recovered from COVID-19.

This clone appeared a few times. V and J are TRBV19 and TRBJ1-2; no definite D call. V was clipped by 3 bases and J by 6 bases, with 11 bases between them. Germline lookup yields CDR1 LNHDA and CDR2 SQIVND (reference sequence). The CDR3 spans 13 residues. The CDR3 reads CASSIRLGDGYTF. The CDR3 DNA follows: TGTGCCAGTAGTATTCGGCTCGGGGATGGCTACACCTTC.

The chain links TRBV19 to TRBJ2-7; 7 nucleotides line up with TRBD1. Germline-derived CDR1 and CDR2 are LNHDA and SQIVND (reference sequence). The CDR3 consists of 14 residues. Germline trimming cut 5 bases from V and 7 bases from J; bases unmatched to any gene: 11. CDR3 sequence: CASSARTGWGEQYF. The CDR3 DNA follows: TGTGCCAGTAGTGCCCGGACAGGCTGGGGGGAGCAGTACTTC.

CDR3: CAWSRVSTTF. DNA for the CDR3: TGTGCCTGGAGTCGGGTCAGCACCACCTTC. This chain links TRBV30 with TRBJ1-2; the D is unclear. CDR1 and CDR2 (germline): GTSNPN, SVGIG (reference sequence). There are 10 residues in the CDR3. V was trimmed by 2 bases and J by 13 bases, leaving 11 bases between them.

The J gene is TRBJ1-1, the V gene TRBV5-1; D is unresolved. The V and J ends lost 0 bases and 0 bases respectively, with 9 bases between them. The CDR3 contains 15 residues. Germline assignment: CDR1 SGHRS and CDR2 YFSETQ. The DNA for the CDR3 is TGCGCCAGCAGCTTGGCGAAAACTATGAACACTGAAGCTTTCTTT. The encoded protein is CASSLAKTMNTEAFF. Complete variable domain (other parts from reference TRBV5-1 and TRBJ1-1): KAGVTQTPRYLIKTRGQQVTLSCSPISGHRSVSWYQQTPGQGLQFLFEYFSETQRNKGNFPGRFSGRQFSNSRSEMNVSTLELGDSALYLCASSLAKTMNTEAFFGQGTRLTVV.

The rearrangement uses TRBV18 and TRBJ2-5; a possible D gene is TRBD1 (6 bases). This CDR3 contains 14 residues. Germline-derived CDR1 and CDR2 are KGHSH and LQKENI. The V end was cut by 6 bases, the J end by 2 bases, with 13 bases between. This CDR3 reads CASSPRTEQETQYF. Written as DNA, the CDR3 is TGTGCCAGCTCCCCCCGGACAGAGCAAGAGACCCAGTACTTC.

The V gene is TRBV30, the J gene TRBJ2-7; maybe TRBD2 (6 bases). The V gene's germline CDR1 is GTSNPN and CDR2 SVGIG (reference sequence). The CDR3 covers 14 residues. Trimming cost V 0 bases and J 3 bases, with 12 bases left between them. This CDR3 reads CAWSVGGVGYEQYF. In nucleotides, the CDR3 is TGTGCCTGGAGTGTTGGCGGGGTCGGCTACGAGCAGTACTTC.

CDR3 protein: CASSPVAGGPETQYF. CDR3 bases: TGTGCCAGCAGCCCTGTAGCGGGGGGGCCGGAGACCCAGTACTTC. The V gene is TRBV7-6, the J gene TRBJ2-5; 11 bases line up with TRBD2. Looked up from germline, CDR1 is SGHVS and CDR2 is FNYEAQ. The CDR3 totals 15 residues. V gave up 5 bases and J gave up 5 bases; unmatched junction bases: 7. The full variable domain, in which reference TRBV7-6 and TRBJ2-5 provide the parts outside the CDR3, is GAGVSQSPRYKVTKRGQDVALRCDPISGHVSLYWYRQALGQGPEFLTYFNYEAQQDKSGLPNDRFSAERPEGSISTLTIQRTEQRDSAMYRCASSPVAGGPETQYFGPGTRLLVL.

This sequence joins TRBV30 and TRBJ2-7; D is unclear. The germline CDR1 and CDR2 sequences are GTSNPN and SVGIG (reference sequence). Between the trimmed V and J ends, which lost 1 base and 2 bases, there was a span of 6 bases. The CDR3 is 12 amino acids. The CDR3 coding sequence is TGTGCCTGGAGTGCTGGCCCCTACGAGCAGTACTTC. Residues: CAWSAGPYEQYF.

The chain combines TRBV3-1 (or the pseudogene TRBV3-2) with TRBJ2-2, with TRBD2 matching over 10 bases. V was clipped by 4 bases and J by 4 bases; unmatched bases: 6. Germline V gene data show CDR1 as LGHDT and CDR2 as YNNKEL (reference sequence). This CDR3 spans 16 amino acids. This chain's CDR3 is CASSPAGGPGTGELFF. CDR3 bases: TGTGCCAGCAGCCCAGCGGGGGGGCCGGGCACCGGGGAGCTGTTTTTT.

The CDR3 spells CATSLMGQENRSGANVLTF. Written as DNA, the CDR3 is TGTGCCACAAGTTTGATGGGACAGGAAAATCGCTCTGGGGCCAACGTCCTGACTTTC. The gene calls are TRBV24-1 and TRBJ2-6; 8 bases agree with TRBD1. This CDR3 is 19 amino acids long. The V and J ends lost 10 bases and 0 bases, in that order; junction bases with no gene match: 16. CDR1 is KGHDR, CDR2 SFDVKD, per germline.

The V and J genes are TRBV5-1 and TRBJ1-2; 7 nucleotides line up with TRBD1. There are 13 residues in the CDR3. Germline CDR1 SGHRS, CDR2 YFSETQ. V trimming: 2 bases; J trimming: 7 bases; junction bases outside the gene matches: 5. The CDR3 loop is CASSFDRVGGYTF. DNA for the CDR3: TGCGCCAGCAGCTTTGACAGGGTTGGTGGCTACACCTTC.

The chain employs TRBV7-2 and TRBJ2-5, with 7 bases matching TRBD1. V lost 7 bases and J lost 4; bases outside the gene matches: 6. Germline V gives CDR1 SGHTA, CDR2 FQGNSA. This CDR3 is 13 amino acids long. CDR3 sequence: CASTLRDRETQYF. CDR3 DNA: TGTGCCAGCACCCTCAGGGACAGAGAGACCCAGTACTTC.

The CDR3 DNA reads TGTGCCAGCGGGTTCTGGGGTCAGGGCACTGAAGCTTTCTTT. It encodes CASGFWGQGTEAFF. The chain links TRBV28 to TRBJ1-1; a possible D gene is TRBD1 (5 bases). From germline, CDR1 is MDHEN and CDR2 SYDVKM. This CDR3 region has 14 residues. Trimming removed 8 bases at V and 4 bases at J, with 17 bases between.

The chain is built from TRBV9 and TRBJ2-3; 8 bases are shared with TRBD2. CDR3 length: 17 amino acids. Losses at the gene ends were 0 bases for V and 4 bases for J; bases not matched to a gene: 10. Germline V gene lookup returns CDR1 SGDLS and CDR2 YYNGEE. CDR3 amino acids: CASSVGKGGGHPDTQYF. As DNA, the CDR3 is TGTGCCAGCAGCGTAGGCAAGGGCGGGGGGCACCCAGATACGCAGTATTTT.

This sequence joins TRBV20-1 and TRBJ1-5; D is uncertain. This CDR3 region has 13 residues. V dropped 3 bases and J dropped 4 bases, with 10 bases sitting between them. Germline CDR1 DFQATT, CDR2 SNEGSKA (reference sequence). CDR3 DNA: TGCAGTGCTAGTGGGCACCAAAATCAGCCCCAGCATTTT. As protein: CSASGHQNQPQHF.

This CDR3 is CASGGQHNEKLFF. In DNA, the CDR3 is TGTGCCAGCGGGGGACAGCACAATGAAAAACTGTTTTTT. This sequence joins TRBV12-1 and TRBJ1-4; the D call in the table, TRBD1, was not verified against the DNA. TRBV12-1 is marked as a pseudogene. CDR3 size: 13 residues.

The count of this clone is one. The V and J genes are TRBV5-1 and TRBJ1-1; D not resolved. Germline V gives CDR1 SGHRS, CDR2 YFSETQ. The CDR3 sequence is 14 residues long. Trimming left V 4 bases short and J 4 bases short, with 14 bases between. The CDR3 sequence is CASSADGVSTEAFF. In DNA, the CDR3 is TGCGCCAGCAGCGCGGACGGGGTGAGCACTGAAGCTTTCTTT.

A note on this clone: At one boundary the junction diverges from the germline segment, which might be a read error. CDR3: CAWSAGFGNAEAFF. The CDR3, as DNA: TGTGCCTGGAGTGCCGGTTTCGGGAACGCTGAAGCTTTCTTT. The chain has TRBV30 and TRBJ1-1; D not resolved. This CDR3 has 14 residues. Germline loops: CDR1 GTSNPN, CDR2 SVGIG (reference sequence). Supplemented by reference TRBV30 and TRBJ1-1, the full variable domain reads SQTIHQWPATLVQPVGSPLSLECTVEGTSNPNLYWYRQAAGRGLQLLFYSVGIGQISSEVPQNLSASRPQDRQFILSSKKLLLSDSGFYLCAWSAGFGNAEAFFGQGTRLTVV.

J is TRBJ2-7 and V is TRBV7-9; 7 bases fit TRBD2. The CDR3 has 14 residues. V shed 4 bases, J shed 4 bases, and the junction held 7 bases outside the gene matches. Per the germline V gene, CDR1 is SEHNR and CDR2 is FQNEAQ (reference sequence). DNA of the CDR3: TGTGCCAGCAGCTCCGAGCGGGGTAGGTACGAGCAGTACTTC. Residues: CASSSERGRYEQYF. Full variable domain (outside the CDR3, taken from reference TRBV7-9 and TRBJ2-7): DTGVSQNPRHKITKRGQNVTFRCDPISEHNRLYWYRQTLGQGPEFLTYFQNEAQLEKSRLLSDRFSAERPKGSFSTLEIQRTEQGDSAMYLCASSSERGRYEQYFGPGTRLTVT.

A remark on this clone: The sample carries other DNA sequences with the same CDR3. The rearrangement joins TRBV4-3 to TRBJ1-5; D is ambiguous. Germline CDR1 is LGHNA and CDR2 is YSLEER. The CDR3 is made up of 15 amino acids. V lost 0 bases and J lost 1, with 7 bases in between. DNA for the CDR3: TGCGCCAGCAGCCAAGATTCCGGGAGCAATCAGCCCCAGCATTTT. Its protein product is CASSQDSGSNQPQHF.

This sequence joins TRBV27 and TRBJ2-7; no firm D call. The CDR3 totals 15 residues. Trimming stripped 3 bases from V and 4 bases from J, with 16 bases between. Germline V lookup: CDR1 MNHEY, CDR2 SMNVEV (reference sequence). CDR3 in amino acids: CASSFSSRVSYEQYF. The CDR3 bases are TGTGCCAGCAGTTTTTCCAGTCGGGTCTCGTACGAGCAGTACTTC.

The chain uses TRBV30 and TRBJ2-2, with D maybe TRBD2 (5 bases). V shed 0 bases and J shed 4 bases, with 12 bases lying between them. From germline, CDR1 is GTSNPN and CDR2 SVGIG (reference sequence). The CDR3 loop spans 15 amino acids. The CDR3 spells CAWSVATTSTGELFF. The CDR3 nucleotides read TGTGCCTGGAGTGTTGCGACTACTTCCACCGGGGAGCTGTTTTTT.

V gene TRBV3-1 (or the pseudogene TRBV3-2) combines with J gene TRBJ2-2; D is unresolved. The CDR3 has 13 residues. Between the trimmed V and J ends, which lost 4 bases and 3 bases, there was a span of 6 bases. Germline CDR1 LGHDT, CDR2 YNNKEL (reference sequence). The CDR3 DNA is TGTGCCAGCAGCCGAGCTGACACCGGGGAGCTGTTTTTT. It yields the protein CASSRADTGELFF.

DNA for the CDR3: TGTGCCAGCAGCTTGGTGCTAGCGGGGGGGGAGACCCAGTACTTC. Translating gives CASSLVLAGGETQYF. This chain joins TRBV5-5 and TRBJ2-5; 12 bases align to TRBD2. J was trimmed by 5 bases and V by 0 bases; bases with no gene match: 2. Per germline, CDR1 SGHKS and CDR2 YYEKEE (reference sequence). CDR3 length equals 15 residues.

The CDR3 sequence is CATSGRGLAPDYGYTF. The CDR3 nucleotides read TGTGCCACCTCAGGCCGAGGGTTGGCTCCTGACTATGGCTACACCTTC. The rearrangement joins TRBV7-9 to TRBJ1-2; the D is unclear. V was cut by 10 bases and J by 3 bases, with 24 bases left in between. Germline-derived CDR1 and CDR2 are SEHNR and FQNEAQ (reference sequence). The CDR3 is 16 residues long.